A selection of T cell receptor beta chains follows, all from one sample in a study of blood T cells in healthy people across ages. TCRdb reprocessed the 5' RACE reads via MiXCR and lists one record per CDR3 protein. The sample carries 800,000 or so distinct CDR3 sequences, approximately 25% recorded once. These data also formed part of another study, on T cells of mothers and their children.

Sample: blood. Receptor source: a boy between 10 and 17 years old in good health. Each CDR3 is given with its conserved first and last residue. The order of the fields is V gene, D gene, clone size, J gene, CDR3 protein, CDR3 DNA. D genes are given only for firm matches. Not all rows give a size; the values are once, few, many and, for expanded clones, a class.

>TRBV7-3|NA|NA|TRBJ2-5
CANSPPGMETQYF
TGTGCCAACAGCCCCCCGGGGATGGAGACCCAGTACTTC
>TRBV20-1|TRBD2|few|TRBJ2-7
CSALLAGGRLEQYF
TGCAGTGCTTTACTAGCGGGGGGGCGTCTCGAGCAGTACTTC
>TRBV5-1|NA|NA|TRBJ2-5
CASSWDGIKETQYF
TGCGCCAGCAGCTGGGACGGGATAAAAGAGACCCAGTACTTC
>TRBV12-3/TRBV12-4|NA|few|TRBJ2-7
CASSKTLGEPQYF
TGTGCCAGCAGCAAGACCCTAGGTGAACCGCAGTACTTC
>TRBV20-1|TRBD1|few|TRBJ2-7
CSARAGDRESYEQYF
TGCAGTGCTAGAGCAGGGGACAGGGAATCCTACGAGCAGTACTTC
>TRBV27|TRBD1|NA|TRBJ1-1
CASSLSGTGPNAFF
TGTGCCAGCAGTTTATCAGGGACAGGGCCGAACGCTTTCTTT
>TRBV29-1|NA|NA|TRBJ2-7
CSARTWVGRTKMNYEQYF
TGCAGCGCCCGAACGTGGGTGGGCAGGACCAAGATGAACTACGAGCAGTACTTC
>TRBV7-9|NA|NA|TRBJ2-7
CASSSPTALKSNEQYF
TGTGCCAGCAGCTCCCCGACAGCCCTGAAGTCAAACGAGCAGTACTTC
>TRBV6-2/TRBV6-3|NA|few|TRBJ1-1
CASSYVAEKAFF
TGTGCCAGCAGTTACGTGGCAGAAAAAGCTTTCTTT
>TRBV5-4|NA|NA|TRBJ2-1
CASSAVGTISSYNEQFF
TGTGCCAGCAGCGCGGTGGGAACCATCAGCTCCTACAATGAGCAGTTCTTC
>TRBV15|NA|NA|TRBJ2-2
CATTLGPNTGELFF
TGTGCCACCACCCTTGGACCGAACACCGGGGAGCTGTTTTTT
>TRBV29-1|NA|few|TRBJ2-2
CSVGGMRTGELFF
TGCAGCGTTGGAGGGATGCGCACCGGGGAGCTGTTTTTT
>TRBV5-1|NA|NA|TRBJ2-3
CASSLPGATDTQYF
TGCGCCAGCAGCTTACCAGGGGCCACAGATACGCAGTATTTT
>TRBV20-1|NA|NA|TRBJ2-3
CSQQTGPSTDTQYF
TGCAGCCAACAGACGGGGCCCAGCACAGATACGCAGTATTTT
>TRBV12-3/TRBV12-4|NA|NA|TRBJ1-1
CASMGQLNTEAFF
TGTGCCAGCATGGGGCAGTTGAACACTGAAGCTTTCTTT
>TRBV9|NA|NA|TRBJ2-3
CASSVYYSTDTQYF
TGTGCCAGCAGCGTCTACTATAGCACAGATACGCAGTATTTT
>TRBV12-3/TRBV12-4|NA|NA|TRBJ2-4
CASSVRSPSLAKNIQYF
TGTGCCAGCAGTGTCAGAAGTCCCAGTTTAGCCAAAAACATTCAGTACTTC
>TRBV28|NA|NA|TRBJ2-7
CASRHVPTGWSYEQYF
TGTGCCAGCAGGCACGTACCCACAGGTTGGTCCTACGAGCAGTACTTC
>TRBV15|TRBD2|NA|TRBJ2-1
CATSRDVGLAGGKFF
TGTGCCACCAGCAGAGATGTTGGCCTAGCGGGGGGCAAGTTCTTC
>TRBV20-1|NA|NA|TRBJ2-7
CSARGGLGEQYF
TGCAGTGCCAGGGGGGGTTTGGGCGAGCAGTACTTC
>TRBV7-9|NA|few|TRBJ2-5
CASSLAGHPQETQYF
TGTGCCAGCAGCTTAGCAGGACACCCACAAGAGACCCAGTACTTC
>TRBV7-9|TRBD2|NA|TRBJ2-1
CASSLVTSGSIDEQFF
TGTGCCAGCAGCTTAGTGACTAGCGGGAGTATCGATGAGCAGTTCTTC
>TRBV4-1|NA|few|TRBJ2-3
CASSQVPGGPSADTQYF
TGCGCCAGCAGCCAAGTCCCCGGAGGGCCCTCGGCAGATACGCAGTATTTT
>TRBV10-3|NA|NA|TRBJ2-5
CAISEWTEEETQYF
TGTGCCATCAGTGAGTGGACAGAGGAAGAGACCCAGTACTTC
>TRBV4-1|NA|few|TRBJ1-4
CASSQDRVWGGKLFF
TGCGCCAGCAGCCAAGATCGTGTGTGGGGCGGAAAACTGTTTTTT
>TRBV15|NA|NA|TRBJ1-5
CATGPGRINQPQHF
TGTGCCACCGGACCCGGACGGATTAATCAGCCCCAGCATTTT
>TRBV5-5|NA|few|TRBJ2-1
CASSLIRTDNEQFF
TGTGCCAGCAGCTTGATCAGGACCGACAATGAGCAGTTCTTC